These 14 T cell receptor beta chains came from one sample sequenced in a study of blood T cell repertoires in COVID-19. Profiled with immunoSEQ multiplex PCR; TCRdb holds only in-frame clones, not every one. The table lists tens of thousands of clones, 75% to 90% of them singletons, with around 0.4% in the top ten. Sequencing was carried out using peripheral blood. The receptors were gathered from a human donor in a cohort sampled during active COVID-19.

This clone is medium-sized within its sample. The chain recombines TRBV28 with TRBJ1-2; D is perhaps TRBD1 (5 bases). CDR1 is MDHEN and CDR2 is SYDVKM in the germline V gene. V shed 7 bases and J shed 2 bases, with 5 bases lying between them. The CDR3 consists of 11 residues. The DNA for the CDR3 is TGTGCCAGCAAGGGGAACTATGGCTACACCTTC. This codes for CASKGNYGYTF.

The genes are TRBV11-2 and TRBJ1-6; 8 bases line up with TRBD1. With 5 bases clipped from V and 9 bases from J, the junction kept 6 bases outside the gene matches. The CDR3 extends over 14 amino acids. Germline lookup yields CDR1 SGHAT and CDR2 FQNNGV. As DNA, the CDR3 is TGTGCCAGCAGCGAACAGGGGGAGGGTTCACCCCTCCACTTT. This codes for CASSEQGEGSPLHF.

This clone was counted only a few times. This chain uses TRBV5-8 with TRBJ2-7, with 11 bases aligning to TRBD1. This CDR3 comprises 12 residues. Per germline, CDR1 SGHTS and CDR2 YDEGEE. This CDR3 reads CATTRQDRGLQV. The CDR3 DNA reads TGTGCCACCACCCGTCAGGACAGGGGGCTTCAAGTC.

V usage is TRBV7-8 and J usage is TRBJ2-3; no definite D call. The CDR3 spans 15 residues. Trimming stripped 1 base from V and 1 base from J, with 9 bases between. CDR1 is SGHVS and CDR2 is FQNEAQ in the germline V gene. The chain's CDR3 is CASSLGWAGTDTQYF. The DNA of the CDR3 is TGTGCCAGCAGCTTAGGATGGGCCGGCACAGATACGCAGTATTTT.

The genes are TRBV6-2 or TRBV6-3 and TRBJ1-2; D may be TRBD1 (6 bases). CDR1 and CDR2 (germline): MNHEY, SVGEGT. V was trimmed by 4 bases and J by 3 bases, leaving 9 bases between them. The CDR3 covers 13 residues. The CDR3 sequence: CASSSSGDYGYTF. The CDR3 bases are TGTGCCAGCAGTTCATCAGGGGACTATGGCTACACCTTC.

The CDR3 protein is CASSLSSGVPETQYF. The DNA for the CDR3 is TGTGCCAGCAGCTTAAGTAGCGGGGTCCCGGAGACCCAGTACTTC. The rearrangement uses TRBV13 and TRBJ2-5, with 8 bases lining up with TRBD2. This CDR3 comprises 15 residues. Germline-derived CDR1 and CDR2 are PRHDT and FYEKMQ (reference sequence). The V and J ends lost 2 bases and 5 bases, in that order; junction bases with no gene match: 7. The full variable domain, completed using reference TRBV13 and TRBJ2-5, is AAGVIQSPRHLIKEKRETATLKCYPIPRHDTVYWYQQGPGQDPQFLISFYEKMQSDKGSIPDRFSAQQFSDYHSELNMSSLELGDSALYFCASSLSSGVPETQYFGPGTRLLVL.

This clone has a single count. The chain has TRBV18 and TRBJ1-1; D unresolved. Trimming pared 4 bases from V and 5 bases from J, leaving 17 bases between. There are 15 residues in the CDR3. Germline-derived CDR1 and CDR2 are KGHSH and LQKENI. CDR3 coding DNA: TGTGCCAGCTCACTATACTCAGAGGGCGGGACTGAAGCTTTCTTT. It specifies CASSLYSEGGTEAFF. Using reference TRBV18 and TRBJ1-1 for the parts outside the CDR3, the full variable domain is NAGVMQNPRHLVRRRGQEARLRCSPMKGHSHVYWYRQLPEEGLKFMVYLQKENIIDESGMPKERFSAEFPKEGPSILRIQQVVRGDSAAYFCASSLYSEGGTEAFFGQGTRLTVV.

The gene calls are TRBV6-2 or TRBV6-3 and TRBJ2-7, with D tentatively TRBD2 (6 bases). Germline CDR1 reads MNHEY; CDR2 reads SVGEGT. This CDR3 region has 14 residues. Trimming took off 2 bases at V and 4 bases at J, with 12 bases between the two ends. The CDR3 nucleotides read TGTGCCAGCAGTTACGGACTACGCCTTTACGAGCAGTACTTC. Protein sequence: CASSYGLRLYEQYF.

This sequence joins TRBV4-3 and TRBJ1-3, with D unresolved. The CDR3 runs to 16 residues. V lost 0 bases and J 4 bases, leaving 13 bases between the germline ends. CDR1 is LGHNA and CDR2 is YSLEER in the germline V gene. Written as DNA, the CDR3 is TGCGCCAGCAGCCAAGATCGGATAGGAGGCGGAAACACCATATATTTT. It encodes CASSQDRIGGGNTIYF.

CDR3 sequence reads: CASSVGQTSSYEQYF. Written as DNA, the CDR3 is TGTGCCAGCAGTGTGGGGCAGACGAGCTCCTACGAGCAGTACTTC. V usage is TRBV2 and J usage is TRBJ2-7; possible D gene TRBD1, 5 bases. The V and J ends lost 4 bases and 0 bases respectively, with 13 bases between them. This CDR3 spans 15 amino acids. Germline V lookup: CDR1 SNHLY, CDR2 FYNNEI.

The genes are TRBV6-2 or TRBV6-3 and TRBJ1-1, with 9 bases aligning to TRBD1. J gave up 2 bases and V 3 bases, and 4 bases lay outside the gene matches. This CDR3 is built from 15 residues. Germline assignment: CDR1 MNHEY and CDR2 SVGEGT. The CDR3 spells CASSYGTGHNTEAFF. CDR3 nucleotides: TGTGCCAGCAGTTATGGGACAGGGCATAACACTGAAGCTTTCTTT.

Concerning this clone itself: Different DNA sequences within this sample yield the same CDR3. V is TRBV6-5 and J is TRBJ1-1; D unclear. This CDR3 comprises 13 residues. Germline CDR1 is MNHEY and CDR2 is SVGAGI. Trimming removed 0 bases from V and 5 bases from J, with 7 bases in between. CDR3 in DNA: TGTGCCAGCAGTTACTCGAGAGGTACTGAAGCTTTCTTT. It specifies CASSYSRGTEAFF.

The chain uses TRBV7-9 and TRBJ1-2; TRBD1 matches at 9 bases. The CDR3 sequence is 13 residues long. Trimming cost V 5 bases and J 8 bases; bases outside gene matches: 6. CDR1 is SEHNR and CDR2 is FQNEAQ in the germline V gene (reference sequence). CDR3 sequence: CASSRQGELGYTF. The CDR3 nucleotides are TGTGCCAGCAGCCGACAGGGGGAATTAGGCTACACCTTC.

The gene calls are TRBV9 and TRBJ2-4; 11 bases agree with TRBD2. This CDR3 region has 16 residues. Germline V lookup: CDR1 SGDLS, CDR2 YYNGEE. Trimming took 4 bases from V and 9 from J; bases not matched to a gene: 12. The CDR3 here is CASSSSRASGGIIQYF. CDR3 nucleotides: TGTGCCAGCAGCTCGAGCCGGGCTAGCGGGGGGATCATTCAGTACTTC.